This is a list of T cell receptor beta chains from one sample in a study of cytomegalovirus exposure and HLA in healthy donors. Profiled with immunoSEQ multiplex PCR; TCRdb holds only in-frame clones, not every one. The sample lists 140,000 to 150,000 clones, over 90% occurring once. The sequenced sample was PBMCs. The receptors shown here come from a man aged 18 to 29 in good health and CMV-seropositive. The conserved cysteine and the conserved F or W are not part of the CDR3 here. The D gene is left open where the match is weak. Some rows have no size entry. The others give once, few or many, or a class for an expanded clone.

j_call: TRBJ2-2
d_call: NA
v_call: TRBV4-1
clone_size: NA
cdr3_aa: ASRDSNTGELF

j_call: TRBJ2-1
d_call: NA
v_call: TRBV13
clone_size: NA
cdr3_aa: ASSSAGSFAYNEQF

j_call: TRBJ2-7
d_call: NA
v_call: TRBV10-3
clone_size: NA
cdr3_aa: AISERSGEVRGYEQY

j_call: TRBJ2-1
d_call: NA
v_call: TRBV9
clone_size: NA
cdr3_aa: ASSSGGQTLYNEQF

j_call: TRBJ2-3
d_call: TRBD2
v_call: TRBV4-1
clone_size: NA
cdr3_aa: ASSRTSGPSTDTQY

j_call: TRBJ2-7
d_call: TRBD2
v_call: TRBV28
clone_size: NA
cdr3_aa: ASVALAGGVEQY

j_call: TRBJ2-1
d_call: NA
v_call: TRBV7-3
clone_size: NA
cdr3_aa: ASSLFSGEGSNEQF

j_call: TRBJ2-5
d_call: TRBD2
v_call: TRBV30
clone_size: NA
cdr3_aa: AWSPWLAGAETQY

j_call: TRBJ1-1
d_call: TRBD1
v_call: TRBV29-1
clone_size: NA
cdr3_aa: SVEEEGDRANTEAF

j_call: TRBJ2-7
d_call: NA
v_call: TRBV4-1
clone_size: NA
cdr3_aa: ASSLLGRAGLGEQY

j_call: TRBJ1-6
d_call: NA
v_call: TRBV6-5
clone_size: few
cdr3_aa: ASSYSSGTQVSPLH

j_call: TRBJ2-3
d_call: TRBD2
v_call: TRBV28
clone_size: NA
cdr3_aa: ASRLAETSTDTQY

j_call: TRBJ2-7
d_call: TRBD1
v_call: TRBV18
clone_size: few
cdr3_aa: ASSPQGDGYEQY

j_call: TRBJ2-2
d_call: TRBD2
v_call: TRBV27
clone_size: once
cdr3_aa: ASSLGAGGGPGELF

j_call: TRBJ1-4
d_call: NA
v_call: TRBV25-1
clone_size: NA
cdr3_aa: ASSQSDRLINEKLF

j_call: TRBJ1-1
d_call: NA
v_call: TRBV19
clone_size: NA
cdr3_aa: ASSIRPGQAF

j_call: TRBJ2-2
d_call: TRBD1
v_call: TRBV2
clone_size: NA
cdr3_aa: ASLADRASVGELF

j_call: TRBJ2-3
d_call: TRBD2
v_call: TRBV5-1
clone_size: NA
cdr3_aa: ASSLRTSGSADTQY

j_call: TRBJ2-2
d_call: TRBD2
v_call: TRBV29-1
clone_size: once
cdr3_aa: SGRGTSGRAGELF

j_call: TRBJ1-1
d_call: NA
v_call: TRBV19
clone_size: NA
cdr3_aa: ASTFPGTEAF

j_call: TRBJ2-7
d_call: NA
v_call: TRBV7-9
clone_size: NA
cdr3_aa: ASSLASAMSSYEQY

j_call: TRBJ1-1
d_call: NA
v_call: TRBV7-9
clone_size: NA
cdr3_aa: ASSLVPSEAF

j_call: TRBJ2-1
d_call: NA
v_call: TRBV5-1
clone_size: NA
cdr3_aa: ASSFYSSYNEQF

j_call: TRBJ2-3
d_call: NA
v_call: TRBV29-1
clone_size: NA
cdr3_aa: SVTSLVSTDTQY

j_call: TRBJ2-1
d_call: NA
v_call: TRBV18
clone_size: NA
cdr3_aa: ASSPNFGGNEQF

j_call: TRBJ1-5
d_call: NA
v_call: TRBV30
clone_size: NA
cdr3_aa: AWSFAYNQPQH